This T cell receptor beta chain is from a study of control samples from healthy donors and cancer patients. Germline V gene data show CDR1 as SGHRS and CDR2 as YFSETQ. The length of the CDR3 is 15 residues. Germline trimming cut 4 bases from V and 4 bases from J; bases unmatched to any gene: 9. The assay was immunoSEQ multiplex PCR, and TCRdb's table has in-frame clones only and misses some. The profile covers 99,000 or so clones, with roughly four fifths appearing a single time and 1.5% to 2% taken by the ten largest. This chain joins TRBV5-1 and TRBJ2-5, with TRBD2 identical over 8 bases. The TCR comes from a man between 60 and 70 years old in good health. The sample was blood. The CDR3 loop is CASSDRTSFAETQYF. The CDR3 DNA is TGCGCCAGCAGCGATCGGACTAGCTTCGCAGAGACCCAGTACTTC.